This T cell receptor (beta chain) derives from a study of blood T cells in healthy people across ages. This clonotype showed up just a few times. The use of a sample-barcoded 5' primer and a J-beta primer mix characterized a second PCR of roughly 6 to 12 cycles. One entry per CDR3 protein results from TCRdb running MiXCR on the 5' RACE reads. The data hold 650,000 to 1,000,000 distinct CDR3 sequences, with approximately 35% observed a single time. V trimming: 7 bases; J trimming: 6 bases; junction bases outside the gene matches: 14. The CDR3 runs 16 residues. Per germline, CDR1 SGDLS and CDR2 YYNGEE. The material sequenced was blood. This sequence originates from a man aged 18 to 30 in good health. The chain links TRBV9 to TRBJ2-1; TRBD2 matches at 9 bases. CDR3: CASAPSGTSTPNEQFF. CDR3 in DNA: TGTGCCAGCGCCCCCTCCGGGACTAGCACTCCCAATGAGCAGTTCTTC.